These T cell receptor beta chains were read from a single sample in a study of cytomegalovirus exposure and HLA in healthy donors. The protocol was immunoSEQ multiplex PCR, while the TCRdb copy is restricted to in-frame clones and leaves out a portion. The table includes under 150,000 clones, roughly three quarters detected once. Sample: PBMCs. The receptor set was obtained from a woman aged 18-30 years in good health and CMV-seronegative. The CDR3 runs from the conserved cysteine through the conserved F or W. Fields, in order: V gene, clone size, D gene, J gene, CDR3 protein, CDR3 DNA. The D gene is left open where the match is weak. Expanded clones get a size class; other rows say once, few or many, or leave the size out.

v_call: TRBV15; clone_size: .; d_call: .; j_call: TRBJ2-1; cdr3_aa: CATGPRLTNNEQFF; cdr3_nt: TGTGCCACCGGTCCGAGACTTACAAACAATGAGCAGTTCTTC
v_call: TRBV15; clone_size: .; d_call: TRBD1; j_call: TRBJ2-7; cdr3_aa: CATSRAPQRTGYEQYF; cdr3_nt: TGTGCCACCAGCAGAGCCCCCCAAAGGACAGGCTACGAGCAGTACTTC
v_call: TRBV7-9; clone_size: .; d_call: .; j_call: TRBJ2-2; cdr3_aa: CARIADTGELFF; cdr3_nt: TGTGCCAGGATCGCAGACACCGGGGAGCTGTTTTTT
v_call: TRBV30; clone_size: .; d_call: TRBD2; j_call: TRBJ2-1; cdr3_aa: CAWSSTSAEQFF; cdr3_nt: TGTGCCTGGAGTTCAACTAGCGCCGAGCAGTTCTTC
v_call: TRBV27; clone_size: .; d_call: TRBD2; j_call: TRBJ2-1; cdr3_aa: CASSLVAGGYSEQFF; cdr3_nt: TGTGCCAGCAGTTTAGTGGCGGGAGGGTACTCTGAGCAGTTCTTC
v_call: TRBV5-4; clone_size: few; d_call: TRBD2; j_call: TRBJ2-3; cdr3_aa: CAWERGDKIDTQYF; cdr3_nt: TGTGCCTGGGAGCGGGGCGATAAAATAGATACGCAGTATTTT
v_call: TRBV6-6; clone_size: .; d_call: .; j_call: TRBJ1-2; cdr3_aa: CASSTQGSYTF; cdr3_nt: TGTGCCAGCAGTACTCAGGGAAGCTACACCTTC
v_call: TRBV7-9; clone_size: .; d_call: .; j_call: TRBJ2-1; cdr3_aa: CSSSAQLGLYNEQFF; cdr3_nt: TGTTCCAGCAGCGCCCAGCTAGGACTGTACAATGAGCAGTTCTTC
v_call: TRBV27; clone_size: .; d_call: .; j_call: TRBJ1-1; cdr3_aa: CASSEGREVPEAFF; cdr3_nt: TGTGCCAGCAGTGAAGGACGGGAGGTCCCTGAAGCTTTCTTT
v_call: TRBV19; clone_size: .; d_call: TRBD2; j_call: TRBJ2-7; cdr3_aa: CASSIDAGGSEQYF; cdr3_nt: TGTGCCAGTAGTATAGATGCGGGAGGGAGCGAGCAGTACTTC
v_call: TRBV5-5; clone_size: .; d_call: .; j_call: TRBJ1-1; cdr3_aa: CASSLSGRVGTEAFF; cdr3_nt: TGTGCCAGCAGTTTGTCGGGGAGGGTGGGGACTGAAGCTTTCTTT
v_call: TRBV5-4; clone_size: .; d_call: TRBD2; j_call: TRBJ2-1; cdr3_aa: CASSLQLAGDEQFF; cdr3_nt: TGTGCCAGCAGCTTGCAACTAGCGGGGGATGAGCAGTTCTTC
v_call: TRBV30; clone_size: .; d_call: .; j_call: TRBJ2-2; cdr3_aa: CAWRTSGVNTGELFF; cdr3_nt: TGTGCCTGGAGGACATCCGGCGTAAACACCGGGGAGCTGTTTTTT
v_call: TRBV2; clone_size: .; d_call: .; j_call: TRBJ1-2; cdr3_aa: CATLPRVDYGYTF; cdr3_nt: TGTGCCACACTTCCACGGGTTGACTATGGCTACACCTTC
v_call: TRBV27; clone_size: .; d_call: .; j_call: TRBJ2-3; cdr3_aa: CASSRLESRRGDTQYF; cdr3_nt: TGTGCCAGCAGTCGACTCGAATCAAGACGAGGAGATACGCAGTATTTT
v_call: TRBV4-2; clone_size: .; d_call: TRBD2; j_call: TRBJ2-7; cdr3_aa: CASNQAGTNYEQYF; cdr3_nt: TGTGCCAGCAACCAAGCGGGAACCAACTACGAGCAGTACTTC
v_call: TRBV11-2; clone_size: .; d_call: .; j_call: TRBJ2-5; cdr3_aa: CASSLEAAIREGTQYF; cdr3_nt: TGTGCCAGCAGCTTAGAAGCCGCTATTAGAGAGGGGACCCAGTACTTC
v_call: TRBV19; clone_size: .; d_call: TRBD1; j_call: TRBJ1-2; cdr3_aa: CASSTGTARGYTF; cdr3_nt: TGTGCCAGTAGTACGGGGACAGCTCGGGGCTACACCTTC
v_call: TRBV4-1; clone_size: .; d_call: .; j_call: TRBJ1-1; cdr3_aa: CASRLQALNTEAFF; cdr3_nt: TGCGCCAGCCGTCTACAGGCTTTGAACACTGAAGCTTTCTTT
v_call: TRBV7-9; clone_size: .; d_call: .; j_call: TRBJ2-7; cdr3_aa: CASSLAGSETSYEQYF; cdr3_nt: TGTGCCAGCAGCTTAGCGGGTAGCGAAACATCCTACGAGCAGTACTTC
v_call: TRBV19; clone_size: few; d_call: .; j_call: TRBJ1-1; cdr3_aa: CASSPTGTTNTEAFF; cdr3_nt: TGTGCCAGTAGTCCCACCGGGACTACGAACACTGAAGCTTTCTTT
v_call: TRBV6-1; clone_size: .; d_call: .; j_call: TRBJ1-2; cdr3_aa: CASTAENSYGYTF; cdr3_nt: TGTGCCAGCACGGCGGAGAACTCCTATGGCTACACCTTC
v_call: TRBV19; clone_size: .; d_call: .; j_call: TRBJ2-2; cdr3_aa: CASSIGLNTGELFF; cdr3_nt: TGTGCCAGTAGTATAGGACTGAACACCGGGGAGCTGTTTTTT
v_call: TRBV7-2; clone_size: once; d_call: .; j_call: TRBJ1-2; cdr3_aa: CASSLAGSAAHGYTF; cdr3_nt: TGTGCCAGCAGCTTAGCAGGTTCGGCGGCTCATGGCTACACCTTC
v_call: TRBV18; clone_size: few; d_call: .; j_call: TRBJ1-1; cdr3_aa: CASSPAGQANTEAFF; cdr3_nt: TGTGCCAGCTCACCAGCGGGGCAGGCGAACACTGAAGCTTTCTTT
v_call: TRBV30; clone_size: .; d_call: TRBD2; j_call: TRBJ2-7; cdr3_aa: CAWSVSGGFSYEQYF; cdr3_nt: TGTGCCTGGAGTGTGAGCGGGGGGTTCTCCTACGAGCAGTACTTC
v_call: TRBV7-8; clone_size: .; d_call: .; j_call: TRBJ1-3; cdr3_aa: CASSLTGWSGNTIYF; cdr3_nt: TGTGCCAGCAGCTTAACAGGCTGGTCTGGAAACACCATATATTTT
v_call: TRBV25-1; clone_size: .; d_call: .; j_call: TRBJ1-3; cdr3_aa: CASSELGSGWTPGNTIYF; cdr3_nt: TGTGCCAGCAGTGAATTAGGGTCAGGGTGGACCCCTGGAAACACCATATATTTT
v_call: TRBV14; clone_size: .; d_call: .; j_call: TRBJ1-1; cdr3_aa: CASSHTGRHLMNTEAFF; cdr3_nt: TGTGCCAGCAGCCACACAGGCAGGCACCTCATGAACACTGAAGCTTTCTTT
v_call: TRBV11-3; clone_size: .; d_call: .; j_call: TRBJ1-1; cdr3_aa: CASSSVGARDAEAFF; cdr3_nt: TGTGCCAGCAGCTCCGTAGGGGCCAGGGATGCTGAAGCTTTCTTT
v_call: TRBV5-1; clone_size: .; d_call: .; j_call: TRBJ1-5; cdr3_aa: CASSRGAGVGPQHF; cdr3_nt: TGCGCCAGCAGCCGAGGGGCAGGGGTTGGGCCCCAGCATTTT
v_call: TRBV18; clone_size: few; d_call: TRBD1; j_call: TRBJ1-5; cdr3_aa: CASSRTGAPQPQHF; cdr3_nt: TGTGCCAGCTCAAGGACAGGGGCCCCTCAGCCCCAGCATTTT
v_call: TRBV30; clone_size: .; d_call: TRBD1; j_call: TRBJ1-2; cdr3_aa: CASGTGVSTF; cdr3_nt: TGTGCATCCGGGACAGGGGTATCTACCTTC
v_call: TRBV5-1; clone_size: .; d_call: .; j_call: TRBJ2-1; cdr3_aa: CASSLAGGANEQFF; cdr3_nt: TGCGCCAGCAGCTTGGCGGGGGGCGCCAATGAGCAGTTCTTC
v_call: TRBV5-1; clone_size: .; d_call: TRBD1; j_call: TRBJ1-2; cdr3_aa: CASSPRQGLSYGYTF; cdr3_nt: TGCGCCAGCAGCCCTAGACAGGGACTCAGCTATGGCTACACCTTC
v_call: TRBV5-1; clone_size: .; d_call: .; j_call: TRBJ1-1; cdr3_aa: CASSPGVRSTDTEAFF; cdr3_nt: TGCGCCAGCAGCCCGGGAGTTAGGTCCACGGACACTGAAGCTTTCTTT
v_call: TRBV9; clone_size: once; d_call: TRBD2; j_call: TRBJ2-4; cdr3_aa: CASSALAEVAKNIQYF; cdr3_nt: TGTGCCAGCAGCGCCCTAGCGGAAGTAGCCAAAAACATTCAGTACTTC
v_call: TRBV7-9; clone_size: few; d_call: .; j_call: TRBJ1-2; cdr3_aa: CASSFSDYGYTF; cdr3_nt: TGTGCCAGCAGCTTTTCGGACTATGGCTACACCTTC
v_call: TRBV6-1; clone_size: .; d_call: TRBD2; j_call: TRBJ2-3; cdr3_aa: CASSAIAGGFTDTQYF; cdr3_nt: TGTGCCAGCAGTGCTATAGCGGGAGGCTTCACAGATACGCAGTATTTT
v_call: TRBV29-1; clone_size: .; d_call: .; j_call: TRBJ2-5; cdr3_aa: CSVDIVQETQYF; cdr3_nt: TGCAGCGTTGATATAGTACAAGAGACCCAGTACTTC
v_call: TRBV2; clone_size: .; d_call: .; j_call: TRBJ2-3; cdr3_aa: CASSEAWSTGWTDTQYF; cdr3_nt: TGTGCCAGCAGTGAAGCGTGGTCGACAGGCTGGACAGATACGCAGTATTTT
v_call: TRBV11-2; clone_size: .; d_call: TRBD1; j_call: TRBJ1-2; cdr3_aa: CASSRDRSSNYGYTF; cdr3_nt: TGTGCCAGCAGCCGGGACAGATCGAGTAACTATGGCTACACCTTC
v_call: TRBV5-6; clone_size: once; d_call: TRBD1; j_call: TRBJ1-2; cdr3_aa: CASSPGTGDGYTF; cdr3_nt: TGTGCCAGCAGTCCCGGGACAGGGGATGGCTACACCTTC
v_call: TRBV6-5; clone_size: once; d_call: TRBD2; j_call: TRBJ2-7; cdr3_aa: CASSRTSGTYEQYF; cdr3_nt: TGTGCCAGCAGCCGGACTAGCGGGACCTACGAGCAGTACTTC